This entry lists 9 T cell receptor beta chains sequenced from one sample in a study of T cells in Graves' hyperthyroidism and ophthalmopathy. RNA transcripts provided the source from which TCR beta CDR3 regions were amplified. Using the HTBI primer set, a first-round RT-PCR was run on the TCR CDR3. TCRdb redid the calling of the multiplex PCR reads with MiXCR, one entry per CDR3 protein. In the table there are about 570,000 distinct CDR3 sequences, 35% to 55% of which are singletons. The sample consisted of peripheral blood or thyroid tissue (not recorded which). The receptor set was obtained from an adult woman with Graves' disease, either hyperthyroidism or ophthalmopathy (not recorded which).

This chain uses TRBV10-2 with TRBJ2-5; TRBD2 aligns across 8 bases. Germline lookup yields CDR1 WSHSY and CDR2 SAAADI. Trimming took 6 bases from V and 12 from J; bases not matched to a gene: 3. The CDR3 is 10 residues long. In DNA, the CDR3 is TGCGCCAGCAGCCAACTAGCGGAGTACTTC. Encoded protein: CASSQLAEYF.

This clonotype was observed a single time. The DNA is left out, because the CDR3 cannot be placed on it with certainty; the CDR3 is given as TCRdb lists it. This rearrangement joins TRBV9 to TRBJ1-3. Germline loops: CDR1 SGDLS, CDR2 YYNGEE. A total of 12 residues make up the CDR3, ends included. The CDR3 spells CASSVGAGTLYF.

The V call is TRBV7-3, the J call TRBJ2-5, with 11 bases identical to TRBD2. Trimming took 3 bases from V and 9 from J; bases not matched to a gene: 3. CDR3 length equals 13 residues. CDR1 is SGHTA, CDR2 FQGTGA, per germline. CDR3 nucleotide sequence: TGTGCCAGCAGCTTTTCGACTAGCGGGGCCCAGTACTTC. Translation gives CASSFSTSGAQYF.

This clonotype was counted ten times or more. The CDR3 is CASSLAGAMVYEQYF. The CDR3, as DNA: TGCGCCAGCAGTTTAGCGGGAGCGATGGTCTACGAGCAGTACTTC. V and J are TRBV10-2 and TRBJ2-7, with TRBD2 matching over 9 bases. V shed 5 bases and J 3 bases; nucleotides not matched to a gene: 8. The CDR3 has 15 amino acids. Germline values: CDR1 WSHSY, CDR2 SAAADI.

The chain is built from TRBV10-3 and TRBJ2-5; TRBD1 might be the D (5 bases). The germline V gene encodes CDR1 ENHRY and CDR2 SYGVKD. V lost 4 bases, J lost 0 bases, and 12 bases lay in between. The CDR3 loop spans 15 amino acids. In DNA form, the CDR3 reads TGTGCCATCAGTGCGGTCCACAGGAACCAAGAGACCCAGTACTTC. Translation gives CAISAVHRNQETQYF.

There are many counts of this clonotype. V gene TRBV12-3 or TRBV12-4 combines with J gene TRBJ1-6; 8 bases map to TRBD1. The junction had 18 bases not matched to a gene; V was cut back by 6 bases and J by 8 bases. The CDR3 has 18 residues. The CDR3 sequence is CASSQGAGGPTRYSPLHF. The CDR3 DNA sequence: TGTGCCAGCAGCCAGGGGGCAGGGGGCCCAACGAGGTATTCACCCCTCCACTTT.

The chain recombines TRBV12-3 or TRBV12-4 with TRBJ1-6, with TRBD1 identical over 8 bases. With 5 bases clipped from V and 7 bases from J, the junction kept 4 bases outside the gene matches. There are 14 residues in the CDR3. The CDR3 sequence is CASSTDRANSPLHF. CDR3 DNA sequence: TGTGCCAGCAGTACGGACAGGGCCAATTCACCCCTCCACTTT.

This clonotype showed up many times. The chain links TRBV6-1 to TRBJ2-5; D unresolved. The CDR3 has 12 residues. The germline gives CDR1 MNHNS, CDR2 SASEGT. Trimming stripped 4 bases from V and 6 bases from J, with 9 bases between. CDR3 bases: TGTGCCAGCAGTGCTGGTTTGAAGACCCAGTACTTC. Amino acids: CASSAGLKTQYF.

This clonotype was detected a few times. This rearrangement joins TRBV10-3 to TRBJ1-3, with D possibly being TRBD1 (6 bases). The CDR3 length is 16 residues. V lost 0 bases, J lost 0 bases, and 9 bases lay in between. Germline lookup yields CDR1 ENHRY and CDR2 SYGVKD. CDR3 DNA sequence: TGTGCCATCAGTGAGTCCACAGGGTCCTCTGGAAACACCATATATTTT. Translating it yields CAISESTGSSGNTIYF.